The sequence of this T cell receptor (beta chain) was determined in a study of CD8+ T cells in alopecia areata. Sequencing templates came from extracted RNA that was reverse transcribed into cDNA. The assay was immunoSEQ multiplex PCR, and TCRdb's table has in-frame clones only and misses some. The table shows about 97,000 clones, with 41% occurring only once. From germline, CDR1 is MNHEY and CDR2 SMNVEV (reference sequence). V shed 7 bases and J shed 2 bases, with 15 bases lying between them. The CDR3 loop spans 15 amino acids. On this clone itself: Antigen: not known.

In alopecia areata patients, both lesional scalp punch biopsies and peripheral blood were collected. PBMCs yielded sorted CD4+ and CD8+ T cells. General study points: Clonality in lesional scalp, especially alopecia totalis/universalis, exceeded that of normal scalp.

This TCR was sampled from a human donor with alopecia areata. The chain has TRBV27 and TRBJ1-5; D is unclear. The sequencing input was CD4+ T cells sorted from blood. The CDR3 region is CASKPGLSGNQPQHF. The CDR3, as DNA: TGTGCCAGCAAACCCGGACTATCGGGCAATCAGCCCCAGCATTTT.